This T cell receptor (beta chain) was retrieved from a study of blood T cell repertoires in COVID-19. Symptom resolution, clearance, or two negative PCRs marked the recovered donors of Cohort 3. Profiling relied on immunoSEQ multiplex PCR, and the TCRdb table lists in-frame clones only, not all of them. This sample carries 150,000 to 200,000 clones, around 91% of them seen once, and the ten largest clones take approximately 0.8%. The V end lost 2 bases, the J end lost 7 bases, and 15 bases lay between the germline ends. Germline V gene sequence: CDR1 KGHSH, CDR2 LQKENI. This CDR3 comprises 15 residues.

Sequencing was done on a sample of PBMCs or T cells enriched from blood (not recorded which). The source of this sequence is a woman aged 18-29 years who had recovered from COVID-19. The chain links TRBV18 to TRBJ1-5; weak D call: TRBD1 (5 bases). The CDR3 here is CASSPDDQGRQPQHF. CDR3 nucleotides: TGTGCCAGCTCACCAGACGATCAGGGAAGACAGCCCCAGCATTTT.